One and the same sample provided the 20 T cell receptor beta chains below, sequenced in a study of breast tumors, draining lymph nodes, adjacent tissues. MiXCR was run by TCRdb on the multiplex PCR reads, yielding one entry per CDR3 protein. The table lists around 140,000 distinct CDR3 sequences, 20% to 25% of them singletons. Samples came from axillary lymph nodes draining the breast cancer. The sequenced sample consisted of axillary lymph node tissue. These receptors originate from a female donor with breast cancer. Some clones in this sample may be carry-over from other donors' samples.

This clonotype was detected ten times or more. CDR3 DNA sequence: TGTGCCAGCAGTGACGAACTAGGAAACACCATATATTTT. This codes for CASSDELGNTIYF. V is TRBV2 and J is TRBJ1-3; D gene uncertain. This CDR3 spans 13 amino acids. Trimming pared 3 bases from V and 4 bases from J, leaving 7 bases between. CDR1 and CDR2 from the germline V gene are SNHLY and FYNNEI.

The V call is TRBV5-1, the J call TRBJ2-4; D might be TRBD2 (6 bases). Germline V lookup: CDR1 SGHRS, CDR2 YFSETQ. The CDR3 is made up of 15 amino acids. V lost 0 bases, J lost 9 bases, and 16 bases lay in between. The CDR3 DNA sequence: TGCGCCAGCAGCTTGGCCGCGGGGCAGGGAATCATTCAGTACTTC. Residues: CASSLAAGQGIIQYF.

This clonotype was observed at least ten times. This sequence joins TRBV20-1 and TRBJ2-3; D is perhaps TRBD1 (5 bases). Trimming left V 3 bases short and J 5 bases short, with 15 bases between. The CDR3 totals 14 residues. Germline values: CDR1 DFQATT, CDR2 SNEGSKA (reference sequence). CDR3 DNA sequence: TGCAGTGCTAGCGCCGGCAGGGTTGGAGATACGCAGTATTTT. Protein: CSASAGRVGDTQYF.

This clonotype was detected ten times or more. The chain links TRBV4-1 to TRBJ2-3, with 8 bases fitting TRBD2. Germline values: CDR1 MGHRA, CDR2 YSYEKL. There are 15 residues in the CDR3. V dropped 2 bases and J dropped 5; count of bases not matched to a gene: 6. CDR3 bases: TGCGCCAGCAGCCAACCGGGAGGGGGGAGAGATACGCAGTATTTT. This gives the protein CASSQPGGGRDTQYF.

This clonotype was observed at least ten times. The CDR3 nucleotides are TGTGCCAGCAGTGAAAGACTAGCGGCGAACACCGGGGAGCTGTTTTTT. Protein product: CASSERLAANTGELFF. The rearrangement links TRBV2 to TRBJ2-2, with 9 bases matching TRBD2. Germline V lookup: CDR1 SNHLY, CDR2 FYNNEI. This CDR3 contains 16 residues. V gave up 2 bases and J gave up 0 bases; unmatched junction bases: 1.

This clonotype appeared many times. V and J are TRBV28 and TRBJ1-2; no definite D call. CDR3 size: 11 residues. Germline V gene data show CDR1 as MDHEN and CDR2 as SYDVKM. V was pared by 2 bases and J by 7 bases, with 5 bases between. CDR3 DNA: TGTGCCAGCAGTTTAAGCTCTGGCTACACCTTC. Its protein product is CASSLSSGYTF.

The chain is built from TRBV18 and TRBJ2-2; D remains ambiguous. In germline, CDR1 is KGHSH, CDR2 LQKENI. Trimming left V 1 base short and J 8 bases short, with 11 bases between. The CDR3 runs to 14 residues. CDR3 in DNA: TGTGCCAGCTCACCACAAGTTGGCGGAGGGGAGCTGTTTTTT. Amino acids: CASSPQVGGGELFF.

In its sample, this clonotype was seen many times. This sequence joins TRBV9 and TRBJ2-3, with TRBD2 identical over 14 bases. The CDR3 runs 16 residues. Germline trimming cut 3 bases from V and 5 bases from J; bases unmatched to any gene: 5. Germline CDR1 is SGDLS and CDR2 is YYNGEE. Here the CDR3 DNA reads TGTGCCAGCAGCGAGGGACTAGCGGGAGCAGGAGATACGCAGTATTTT. Residues: CASSEGLAGAGDTQYF.

This clonotype has at least ten counts. In DNA, the CDR3 is TGTGCCAGCAGCCCCCGGACTAGCGGGTCCAGCTCCTACAATGAGCAGTTCTTC. This encodes CASSPRTSGSSSYNEQFF. The J gene is TRBJ2-1, the V gene TRBV11-3, with 11 nucleotides matching TRBD2. V was pared by 5 bases and J by 0 bases, with 9 bases of the junction left unmatched. The germline gives CDR1 SGHNT, CDR2 YENEEA. The CDR3 is 18 amino acids.

In regard to this clonotype: Being one base from a much bigger clone, this may be a read error. The chain couples TRBV11-2 to TRBJ2-5; no clear D gene. In germline, CDR1 is SGHAT, CDR2 FQNNGV. V was shortened by 2 bases and J by 4 bases, with 23 bases between the two germline ends. This CDR3 has 18 residues. The CDR3 here is CASSLRATDWTAGETQYF. As DNA, the CDR3 is TGTGCCAGCAGCTTAAGGGCTACCGACTGGACGGCAGGAGAGACCCAGTACTTC. The full variable domain, its missing parts supplied by reference TRBV11-2 and TRBJ2-5, is EAGVAQSPRYKIIEKRQSVAFWCNPISGHATLYWYQQILGQGPKLLIQFQNNGVVDDSQLPKDRFSAERLKGVDSTLKIQPAKLEDSAVYLCASSLRATDWTAGETQYFGPGTRLLVL.

The chain combines TRBV9 with TRBJ2-3; D is uncertain. Germline V gene lookup returns CDR1 SGDLS and CDR2 YYNGEE. This CDR3 is built from 12 residues. Trimming shortened V by 1 base and J by 3 bases, and 3 bases separated the two germline ends. The CDR3 is CASSVSTDTQYF. DNA for the CDR3: TGTGCCAGCAGCGTATCAACAGATACGCAGTATTTT.

Ten or more counts support this clonotype. This chain joins TRBV20-1 and TRBJ2-3; 8 bases fit TRBD2. There are 15 residues in the CDR3. CDR1 DFQATT and CDR2 SNEGSKA come from the germline V gene (reference sequence). The ends lost 2 bases at V and 2 bases at J; junction bases unmatched: 6. This CDR3 is CSARSLAVHTDTQYF. The CDR3 region has the DNA TGCAGTGCTAGATCACTAGCGGTACACACAGATACGCAGTATTTT.

The sample holds many counts of this clonotype. The V gene is TRBV19, the J gene TRBJ2-5, with 11 bases that match TRBD2. J was trimmed by 3 bases and V by 3 bases; bases with no gene match: 6. CDR3 size: 16 residues. Germline V gene sequence: CDR1 LNHDA, CDR2 SQIVND (reference sequence). The CDR3 DNA is TGTGCCAGTAGTATGGGCCGACTAGCGGGAAAAGAGACCCAGTACTTC. Its protein is CASSMGRLAGKETQYF.

This clonotype was counted a few times. The rearrangement joins TRBV2 to TRBJ2-1; 12 bases line up with TRBD2. V lost 2 bases to trimming and J lost 10 bases; unmatched junction nucleotides: 6. In germline, CDR1 is SNHLY, CDR2 FYNNEI. CDR3 length: 15 amino acids. CDR3 region: CASSELLAGGNEQFF. CDR3 coding DNA: TGTGCCAGCAGTGAACTACTAGCGGGAGGAAACGAGCAGTTCTTC.

This clonotype was observed many times. The V call is TRBV7-9, the J call TRBJ1-4; D not resolved. CDR1 is SEHNR, CDR2 FQNEAQ, per germline (reference sequence). Trimming left V 1 base short and J 6 bases short, with 12 bases between. This CDR3 comprises 15 residues. The CDR3 loop reads CASSLDGGADEKLFF. CDR3 DNA: TGTGCCAGCAGCTTAGACGGCGGCGCGGATGAAAAACTGTTTTTT.

About this clonotype itself: A far larger clone is one nucleotide away, so this likely arose from a read error. The CDR3 end shows no conserved phenylalanine or tryptophan, and so a read error is likely. CDR3 DNA sequence: TGTGCCAGCGGTAACACCGGGGAGCTGTTTTCT. The encoded protein is CASGNTGELFS. The rearrangement uses TRBV7-2 and TRBJ2-2; D remains unclear. Between the trimmed V and J ends, which lost 8 bases and 2 bases, there was a span of 3 bases. Germline V lookup: CDR1 SGHTA, CDR2 FQGNSA. CDR3 size: 11 residues.

About this clonotype: The junction and the germline gene differ at one end; a read error may be behind it. V gene TRBV28 combines with J gene TRBJ1-3; D remains unclear. Germline loops: CDR1 MDHEN, CDR2 SYDVKM. CDR3 length equals 15 residues. The CDR3 region is CASSLWVRSGDTIYF. DNA for the CDR3: TGTGCCAGCAGTTTGTGGGTTCGCTCTGGAGACACCATATATTTT.

Notes on this clonotype: A much larger clone differs from this one at a single base, so this may be a read error. The rearrangement uses TRBV5-6 and TRBJ2-2, with D perhaps TRBD1 (6 bases). Looked up from germline, CDR1 is SGHDT and CDR2 is YYEEEE. V was shortened by 2 bases and J by 6 bases, with 17 bases between the two germline ends. CDR3 length: 16 residues. The CDR3 sequence: CASSFYQGIYAGELFF. CDR3 DNA: TGTGCCAGCAGCTTCTATCAGGGGATCTACGCCGGGGAGCTGTTTTTT. Full variable domain (outside the CDR3, taken from reference TRBV5-6 and TRBJ2-2): DAGVTQSPTHLIKTRGQQVTLRCSPKSGHDTVSWYQQALGQGPQFIFQYYEEEERQRGNFPDRFSGHQFPNYSSELNVNALLLGDSALYLCASSFYQGIYAGELFFGEGSRLTVL.

This clonotype was counted ten times or more. DNA for the CDR3: TGCGCCAGCAGCCCATGGCAAGGACAGGGGGTGTTCAAAAATGAGCAGTTCTTC. Its translation is CASSPWQGQGVFKNEQFF. This chain connects TRBV4-3 to TRBJ2-1; 10 bases are a match to TRBD1. Germline lookup yields CDR1 LGHNA and CDR2 YSLEER. V gave up 4 bases and J gave up 7 bases; unmatched junction bases: 16. This CDR3 has 18 amino acids.

This clonotype was seen ten or more times. This chain uses TRBV7-2 with TRBJ2-2; 14 bases agree with TRBD2. V trimming: 3 bases; J trimming: 7 bases; junction bases outside the gene matches: 4. Per germline, CDR1 SGHTA and CDR2 FQGNSA. The CDR3 sequence is 16 residues long. The CDR3 nucleotides read TGTGCCAGCAGCTTCGGGACTAGCGGGAGACACGGGGAGCTGTTTTTT. It encodes CASSFGTSGRHGELFF. The whole variable domain, remainder taken from reference TRBV7-2 and TRBJ2-2, is GAGVSQSPSNKVTEKGKDVELRCDPISGHTALYWYRQSLGQGLEFLIYFQGNSAPDKSGLPSDRFSAERTGGSVSTLTIQRTQQEDSAVYLCASSFGTSGRHGELFFGEGSRLTVL.